The clone carrying this TCR beta chain was counted only a few times. The target antigen is unknown. This entry is derived from a study of cytomegalovirus exposure and HLA in healthy donors. A multiplex PCR was run with 60 Vbeta primers and 13 Jbeta primers. Per the original methods: The authors later counted 70 million to 85 million unique TCR beta chains, 9 million to 14 million of them shared. Clones were sequenced by immunoSEQ multiplex PCR, and TCRdb holds only the in-frame ones, with some missing. D and trimming come from the DNA, and the V and J calls and clone size come from that table. The repertoire holds 50,000 or so clones, 60% to 75% seen once, with approximately 10% in the top ten. Study-wide results and limits: Later work found that TCR association rates differed between HLA loci; DRB1 had the most and HLA-C the fewest. Some highly shared sequence variants likely arose as a pipeline artifact. A few chains linked to CMV were shown in vitro to be specific for CMV antigens.

The source of this sequence is a woman between 45 and 60 years old in good health and CMV-seronegative. The material sequenced was PBMCs.

The CDR3 DNA reads as TGTGCCAGCAGCCAGGGACAGGGGACTGAAAAACTGTTTTTT. Translated, it gives CASSQGQGTEKLFF. The rearrangement links TRBV11-2 to TRBJ1-4; 10 bases agree with TRBD1. The CDR3 is 14 residues long. The germline CDR1 and CDR2 sequences are SGHAT and FQNNGV. With V trimmed by 5 bases and J by 7 bases, 4 bases remained unmatched.